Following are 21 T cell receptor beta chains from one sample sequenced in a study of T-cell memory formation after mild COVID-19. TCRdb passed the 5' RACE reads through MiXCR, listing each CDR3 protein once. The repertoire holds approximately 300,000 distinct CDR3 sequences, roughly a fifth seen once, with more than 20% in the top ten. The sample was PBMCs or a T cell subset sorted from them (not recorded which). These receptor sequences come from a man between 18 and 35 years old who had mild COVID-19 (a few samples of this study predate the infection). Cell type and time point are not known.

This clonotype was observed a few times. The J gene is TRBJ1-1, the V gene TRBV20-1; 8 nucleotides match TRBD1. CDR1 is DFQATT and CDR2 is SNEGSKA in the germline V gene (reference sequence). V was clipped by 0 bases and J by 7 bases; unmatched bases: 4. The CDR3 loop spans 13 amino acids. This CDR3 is CSAREPGQVEAFF. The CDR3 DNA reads TGCAGTGCTAGAGAGCCGGGACAGGTTGAAGCTTTCTTT.

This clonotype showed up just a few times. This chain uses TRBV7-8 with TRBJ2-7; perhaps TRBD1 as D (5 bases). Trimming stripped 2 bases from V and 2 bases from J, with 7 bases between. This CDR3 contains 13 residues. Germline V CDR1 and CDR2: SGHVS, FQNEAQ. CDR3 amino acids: CASSLSTAYEQYF. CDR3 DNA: TGTGCCAGCAGCTTATCGACAGCCTACGAGCAGTACTTC.

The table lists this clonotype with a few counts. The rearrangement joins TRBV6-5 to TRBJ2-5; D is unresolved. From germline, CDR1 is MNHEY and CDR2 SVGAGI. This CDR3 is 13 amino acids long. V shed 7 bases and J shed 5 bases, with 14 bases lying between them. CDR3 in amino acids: CASTPPGTETQYF. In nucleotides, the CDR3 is TGTGCCAGCACCCCACCCGGCACGGAGACCCAGTACTTC.

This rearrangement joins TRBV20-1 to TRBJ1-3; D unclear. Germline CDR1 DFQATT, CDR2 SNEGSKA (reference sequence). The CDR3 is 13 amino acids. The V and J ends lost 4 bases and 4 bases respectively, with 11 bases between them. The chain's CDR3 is CSAIPVVGNTIYF. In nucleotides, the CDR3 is TGCAGTGCTATCCCGGTGGTAGGAAACACCATATATTTT.

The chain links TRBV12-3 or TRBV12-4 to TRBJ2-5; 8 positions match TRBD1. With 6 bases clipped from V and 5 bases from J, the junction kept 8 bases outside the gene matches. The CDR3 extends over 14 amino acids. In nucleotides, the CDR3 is TGTGCCAGCAGGGCGGCGGACAGGGTGGAGACCCAGTACTTC. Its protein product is CASRAADRVETQYF.

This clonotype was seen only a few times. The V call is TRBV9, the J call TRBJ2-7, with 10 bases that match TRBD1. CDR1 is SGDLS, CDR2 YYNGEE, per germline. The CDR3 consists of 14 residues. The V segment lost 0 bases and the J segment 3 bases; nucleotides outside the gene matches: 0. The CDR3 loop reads CASSVGDRGYEQYF. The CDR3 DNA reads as TGTGCCAGCAGCGTAGGGGACAGGGGCTACGAGCAGTACTTC.

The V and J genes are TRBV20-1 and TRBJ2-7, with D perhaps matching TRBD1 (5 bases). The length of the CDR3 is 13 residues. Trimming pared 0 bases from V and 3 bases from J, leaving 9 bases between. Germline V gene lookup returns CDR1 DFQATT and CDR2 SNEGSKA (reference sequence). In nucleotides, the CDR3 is TGCAGTGCTAGAGATCACGACAGCTACGAGCAGTACGTC. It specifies CSARDHDSYEQYV.

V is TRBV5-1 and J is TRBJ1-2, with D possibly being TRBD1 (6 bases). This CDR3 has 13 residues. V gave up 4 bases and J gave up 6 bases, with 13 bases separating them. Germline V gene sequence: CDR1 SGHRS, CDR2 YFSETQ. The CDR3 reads CASSGTGRDGYTF. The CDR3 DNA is TGCGCCAGCAGCGGCACAGGGCGTGATGGCTACACCTTC.

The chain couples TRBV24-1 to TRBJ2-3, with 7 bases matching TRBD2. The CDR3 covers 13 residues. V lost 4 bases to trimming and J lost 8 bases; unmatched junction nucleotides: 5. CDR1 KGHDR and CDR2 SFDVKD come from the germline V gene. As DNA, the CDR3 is TGTGCCACCAGTGACCGGACTAGAGGTACGCAGTATTTT. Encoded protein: CATSDRTRGTQYF.

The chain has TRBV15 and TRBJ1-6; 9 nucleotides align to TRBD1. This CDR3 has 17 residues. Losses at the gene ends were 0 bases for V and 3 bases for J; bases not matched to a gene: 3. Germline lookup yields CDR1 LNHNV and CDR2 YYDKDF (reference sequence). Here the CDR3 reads CATSRDGTGLYNSPLHF. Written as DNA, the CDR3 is TGTGCCACCAGCAGAGACGGGACAGGGCTCTATAATTCACCCCTCCACTTT.

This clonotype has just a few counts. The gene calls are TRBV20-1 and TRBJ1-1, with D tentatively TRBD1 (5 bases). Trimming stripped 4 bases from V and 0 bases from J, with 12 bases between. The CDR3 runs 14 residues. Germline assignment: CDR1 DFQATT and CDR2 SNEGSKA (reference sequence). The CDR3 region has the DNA TGCAGTGCTACCACAACCAGGGTGAACACTGAAGCTTTCTTT. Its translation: CSATTTRVNTEAFF.

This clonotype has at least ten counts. The CDR3 region is CSANSMTGGTDTQYF. In DNA, the CDR3 is TGCAGTGCTAACTCGATGACAGGGGGCACAGATACGCAGTATTTT. V and J are TRBV20-1 and TRBJ2-3, with TRBD1 matching 8 bases. V lost 4 bases to trimming and J lost 1 base; unmatched junction nucleotides: 7. The CDR3 contains 15 residues. The germline V gene has CDR1 DFQATT and CDR2 SNEGSKA (reference sequence).

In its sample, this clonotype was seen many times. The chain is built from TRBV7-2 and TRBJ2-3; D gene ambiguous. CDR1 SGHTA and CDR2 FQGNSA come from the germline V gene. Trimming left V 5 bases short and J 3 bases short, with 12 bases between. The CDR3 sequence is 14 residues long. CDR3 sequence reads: CASSPRWETDTQYF. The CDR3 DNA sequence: TGTGCCAGCAGCCCAAGGTGGGAAACAGATACGCAGTATTTT.

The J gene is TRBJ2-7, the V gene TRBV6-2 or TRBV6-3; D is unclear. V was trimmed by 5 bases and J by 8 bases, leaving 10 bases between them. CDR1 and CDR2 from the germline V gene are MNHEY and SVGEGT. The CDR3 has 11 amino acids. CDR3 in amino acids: CASSNDRKQYF. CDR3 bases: TGTGCCAGCAGTAACGACCGTAAGCAGTACTTC.

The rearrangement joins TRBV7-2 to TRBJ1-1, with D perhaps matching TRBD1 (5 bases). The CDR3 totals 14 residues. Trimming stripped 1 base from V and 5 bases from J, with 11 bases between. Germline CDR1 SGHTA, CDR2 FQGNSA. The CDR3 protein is CASSLVSGGTEAFF. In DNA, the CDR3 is TGTGCCAGCAGCTTAGTATCGGGGGGAACTGAAGCTTTCTTT.

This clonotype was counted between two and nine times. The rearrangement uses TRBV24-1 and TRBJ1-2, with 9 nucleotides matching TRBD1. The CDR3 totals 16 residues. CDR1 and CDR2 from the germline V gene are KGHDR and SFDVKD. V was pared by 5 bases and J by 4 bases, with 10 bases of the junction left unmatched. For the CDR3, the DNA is TGTGCCACCAGTGTCCACAGGGGGCGAAGCTTCTATGGCTACACCTTC. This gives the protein CATSVHRGRSFYGYTF.

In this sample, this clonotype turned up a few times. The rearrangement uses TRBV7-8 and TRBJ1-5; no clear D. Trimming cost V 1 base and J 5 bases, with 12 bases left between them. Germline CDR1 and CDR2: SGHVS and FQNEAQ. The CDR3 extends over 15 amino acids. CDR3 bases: TGTGCCAGCAGCTTAGGGACTGGGAAGGATCAGCCCCAGCATTTT. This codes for CASSLGTGKDQPQHF. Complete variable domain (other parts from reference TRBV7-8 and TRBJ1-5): GAGVSQSPRYKVAKRGQDVALRCDPISGHVSLFWYQQALGQGPEFLTYFQNEAQLDKSGLPSDRFFAERPEGSVSTLKIQRTQQEDSAVYLCASSLGTGKDQPQHFGDGTRLSIL.

CDR3: CSARDSNRGQDTQYF. DNA of the CDR3: TGCAGTGCTAGAGATTCCAACAGGGGGCAAGATACGCAGTATTTT. The gene calls are TRBV20-1 and TRBJ2-3; 9 bases map to TRBD1. CDR3 length: 15 residues. With 0 bases clipped from V and 5 bases from J, the junction kept 6 bases outside the gene matches. The germline V gene encodes CDR1 DFQATT and CDR2 SNEGSKA (reference sequence).

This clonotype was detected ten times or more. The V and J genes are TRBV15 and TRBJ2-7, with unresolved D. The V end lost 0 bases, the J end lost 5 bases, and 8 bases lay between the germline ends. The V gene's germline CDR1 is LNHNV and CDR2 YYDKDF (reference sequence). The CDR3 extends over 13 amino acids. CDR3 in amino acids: CATSRDPVHEQYF. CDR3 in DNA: TGTGCCACCAGCAGAGATCCGGTGCACGAGCAGTACTTC.

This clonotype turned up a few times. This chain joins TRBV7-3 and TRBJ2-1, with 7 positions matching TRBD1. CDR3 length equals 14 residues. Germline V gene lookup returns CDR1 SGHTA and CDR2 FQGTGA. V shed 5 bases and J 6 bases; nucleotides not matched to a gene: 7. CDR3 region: CASSPETGTNEQFF. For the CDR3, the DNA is TGTGCCAGCAGCCCGGAGACAGGGACCAATGAGCAGTTCTTC. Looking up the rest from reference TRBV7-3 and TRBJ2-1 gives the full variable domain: GAGVSQTPSNKVTEKGKYVELRCDPISGHTALYWYRQSLGQGPEFLIYFQGTGAADDSGLPNDRFFAVRPEGSVSTLKIQRTERGDSAVYLCASSPETGTNEQFFGPGTRLTVL.

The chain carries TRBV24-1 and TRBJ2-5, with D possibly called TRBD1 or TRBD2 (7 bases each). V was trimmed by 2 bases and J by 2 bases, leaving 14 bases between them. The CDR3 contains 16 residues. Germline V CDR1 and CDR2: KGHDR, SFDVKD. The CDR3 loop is CATSDSVRGGQETQYF. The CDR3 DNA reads TGTGCCACCAGTGATTCGGTCAGGGGGGGTCAAGAGACCCAGTACTTC.